This T cell receptor (beta chain) was documented in a study of identifying expanded T cells in peripheral blood. The CDR3 totals 12 residues. Germline V gene sequence: CDR1 ENHRY, CDR2 SYGVKD. The trim removed 6 bases at V and 7 bases at J, leaving 6 bases unmatched. No infections or other immune events were documented during collection. Using immunoSEQ multiplex PCR, the repertoire was profiled, and TCRdb retains in-frame clones only, with some absent. The data show some 65,000 clones, about 80% seen once. The chain combines TRBV10-3 with TRBJ2-7, with 7 bases fitting TRBD1. The origin of this receptor is a person aged 18-69 years in good health. The sample taken for sequencing was blood. This chain's CDR3 is CAIRTQGWEQYF. CDR3 DNA: TGTGCCATCAGGACACAGGGGTGGGAGCAGTACTTC.